These 25 T cell receptor beta chains were sequenced from one sample in a study of cytomegalovirus exposure and HLA in healthy donors. This PCR relied on a set of 60 Vbeta primers and 13 Jbeta primers. Libraries were prepared by immunoSEQ multiplex PCR; TCRdb keeps only in-frame clonotypes and omits some of them. The sample shows approximately 110,000 clones, around three quarters of them seen only once. The sample comprised PBMCs. The receptors were gathered from a man aged 40-49 years in good health and CMV-seronegative.

J is TRBJ2-2 and V is TRBV13, with D perhaps TRBD2 (6 bases). The CDR3 runs 15 residues. Trimming took off 6 bases at V and 3 bases at J, with 14 bases between the two ends. Per the germline V gene, CDR1 is PRHDT and CDR2 is FYEKMQ (reference sequence). CDR3 loop: CASRPEGIDTGELFF. DNA for the CDR3: TGTGCCAGCAGGCCGGAGGGGATCGACACCGGGGAGCTGTTTTTT. Full variable domain (missing parts from reference TRBV13 and TRBJ2-2): AAGVIQSPRHLIKEKRETATLKCYPIPRHDTVYWYQQGPGQDPQFLISFYEKMQSDKGSIPDRFSAQQFSDYHSELNMSSLELGDSALYFCASRPEGIDTGELFFGEGSRLTVL.

V usage is TRBV7-6 and J usage is TRBJ2-2, with 8 bases matching TRBD2. Germline CDR1 and CDR2: SGHVS and FNYEAQ. V was pared by 0 bases and J by 4 bases, with 4 bases of the junction left unmatched. CDR3 length: 16 amino acids. Here the CDR3 reads CASSLASGTVTGELFF. In DNA form, the CDR3 reads TGTGCCAGCAGCTTAGCTAGCGGGACGGTCACCGGGGAGCTGTTTTTT.

The V call is TRBV5-1, the J call TRBJ2-3, with TRBD2 matching over 8 bases. The CDR3 extends over 17 amino acids. Trimming took 1 base from V and 4 from J; bases not matched to a gene: 11. In germline, CDR1 is SGHRS, CDR2 YFSETQ. CDR3 protein: CASSLTGGPFYADTQYF. CDR3 coding DNA: TGCGCCAGCAGCTTGACGGGGGGGCCTTTTTACGCAGATACGCAGTATTTT.

The chain links TRBV7-3 to TRBJ2-1, with TRBD1 identical over 9 bases. There are 12 residues in the CDR3. Trimming took 4 bases from V and 15 from J; bases not matched to a gene: 7. Germline CDR1 reads SGHTA; CDR2 reads FQGTGA. The CDR3 bases are TGTGCCAGCAGCTCGGGTGACAGGGGGGCGTTCTTC. It specifies CASSSGDRGAFF.

The CDR3 here is CARTGGGETQYF. DNA of the CDR3: TGTGCCAGAACAGGGGGCGGCGAGACCCAGTACTTC. The chain recombines TRBV30 with TRBJ2-5; 9 bases map to TRBD1. CDR3 size: 12 residues. The ends lost 8 bases at V and 5 bases at J; junction bases unmatched: 6. Germline-derived CDR1 and CDR2 are GTSNPN and SVGIG (reference sequence). Full variable domain (outside the CDR3, taken from reference TRBV30 and TRBJ2-5): SQTIHQWPATLVQPVGSPLSLECTVEGTSNPNLYWYRQAAGRGLQLLFYSVGIGQISSEVPQNLSASRPQDRQFILSSKKLLLSDSGFYLCARTGGGETQYFGPGTRLLVL.

The chain uses TRBV19 and TRBJ1-1; a possible D gene is TRBD1 (5 bases). V lost 3 bases to trimming and J lost 0 bases, with 11 bases between them. This CDR3 spans 15 amino acids. CDR1 and CDR2 (germline): LNHDA, SQIVND (reference sequence). The CDR3 loop reads CASSISSGMNTEAFF. Written as DNA, the CDR3 is TGTGCCAGTAGTATCAGTTCAGGGATGAACACTGAAGCTTTCTTT. The variable domain in full, with the rest retrieved from reference TRBV19 and TRBJ1-1, is DGGITQSPKYLFRKEGQNVTLSCEQNLNHDAMYWYRQDPGQGLRLIYYSQIVNDFQKGDIAEGYSVSREKKESFPLTVTSAQKNPTAFYLCASSISSGMNTEAFFGQGTRLTVV.

The chain uses TRBV6-5 and TRBJ1-4; 9 bases match TRBD1. Germline loops: CDR1 MNHEY, CDR2 SVGAGI. V shed 5 bases, J shed 9 bases, and the junction held 4 bases outside the gene matches. The CDR3 is 13 residues long. Here the CDR3 DNA reads TGTGCCAGCAGTCCGGGACAGGGACAAAAACTGTTTTTT. Its protein product is CASSPGQGQKLFF.

The chain uses TRBV29-1 and TRBJ2-3; 7 nucleotides agree with TRBD1. The CDR3 contains 14 residues. V gave up 7 bases and J gave up 2 bases; unmatched junction bases: 9. Germline lookup yields CDR1 SQVTM and CDR2 ANQGSEA. The chain's CDR3 is CSAIGTESTDTQYF. As DNA, the CDR3 is TGCAGCGCTATCGGGACAGAGTCCACAGATACGCAGTATTTT.

This clone was seen at least ten times. The chain employs TRBV5-6 and TRBJ2-1; TRBD2 matches 10 bases. The trim removed 4 bases at V and 10 bases at J, leaving 11 bases unmatched. The CDR3 is 15 amino acids. Looked up from germline, CDR1 is SGHDT and CDR2 is YYEEEE. The CDR3 nucleotides are TGTGCCAGCAGCCTTATAGCGGGGGGTCAAAAAGAGCAGTTCTTC. This translates into CASSLIAGGQKEQFF.

This rearrangement joins TRBV14 to TRBJ2-5; 7 bases fit TRBD2. V lost 0 bases and J lost 4; bases outside the gene matches: 5. In germline, CDR1 is SGHDN, CDR2 FVKESK. This CDR3 comprises 15 residues. The CDR3 sequence is CASSQEEGRVETQYF. In DNA form, the CDR3 reads TGTGCCAGCAGCCAAGAAGAGGGGAGGGTAGAGACCCAGTACTTC.

This chain uses TRBV30 with TRBJ1-2, with TRBD1 matching 9 bases. Germline V lookup: CDR1 GTSNPN, CDR2 SVGIG (reference sequence). J lost 4 bases, V lost 5 bases, and 2 bases had no gene match. The CDR3 runs to 12 residues. CDR3 sequence (DNA): TGTGCCTGGGGGACAGGGATCTATGGCTACACCTTC. It translates to CAWGTGIYGYTF.

This clone occurred a few times. The chain is built from TRBV5-8 and TRBJ1-1; 7 bases match TRBD1. V was pared by 2 bases and J by 6 bases, with 4 bases of the junction left unmatched. The CDR3 consists of 13 residues. Germline lookup yields CDR1 SGHTS and CDR2 YDEGEE. The CDR3 sequence is CASSLNRGSEAFF. CDR3 coding DNA: TGTGCCAGCAGCTTAAACAGGGGTTCTGAAGCTTTCTTT.

The rearrangement links TRBV5-1 to TRBJ2-2, with D hard to call. V gave up 3 bases and J gave up 0 bases, with 6 bases separating them. CDR3 size: 14 residues. Per the germline V gene, CDR1 is SGHRS and CDR2 is YFSETQ. DNA for the CDR3: TGCGCCAGCAGCTACACAGCGAACACCGGGGAGCTGTTTTTT. It encodes CASSYTANTGELFF. The entire variable domain, with the rest obtained from reference TRBV5-1 and TRBJ2-2, is as follows: KAGVTQTPRYLIKTRGQQVTLSCSPISGHRSVSWYQQTPGQGLQFLFEYFSETQRNKGNFPGRFSGRQFSNSRSEMNVSTLELGDSALYLCASSYTANTGELFFGEGSRLTVL.

DNA for the CDR3: TGTGCCAGCAGCCCAGACAGGGGAGACTATGGCTACACCTTC. Its protein product is CASSPDRGDYGYTF. V usage is TRBV7-3 and J usage is TRBJ1-2; TRBD1 matches 8 bases. CDR1 and CDR2 (germline): SGHTA, FQGTGA. With V trimmed by 5 bases and J by 3 bases, 5 bases remained unmatched. The CDR3 sequence is 14 residues long. Drawing the rest from reference TRBV7-3 and TRBJ1-2, the complete variable domain is GAGVSQTPSNKVTEKGKYVELRCDPISGHTALYWYRQSLGQGPEFLIYFQGTGAADDSGLPNDRFFAVRPEGSVSTLKIQRTERGDSAVYLCASSPDRGDYGYTFGSGTRLTVV.

The rearrangement uses TRBV5-5 and TRBJ1-1; no clear D. V was clipped by 4 bases and J by 1 base, with 11 bases between them. The length of the CDR3 is 14 residues. Germline CDR1 is SGHKS and CDR2 is YYEKEE (reference sequence). CDR3 in amino acids: CASSAGRGNTEAFF. Here the CDR3 DNA reads TGTGCCAGCAGCGCAGGCCGTGGGAACACTGAAGCTTTCTTT.

The chain has TRBV9 and TRBJ1-1, with D tentatively TRBD1 (5 bases). The CDR3 length is 14 residues. V was trimmed by 0 bases and J by 7 bases, leaving 13 bases between them. The germline gives CDR1 SGDLS, CDR2 YYNGEE. The DNA of the CDR3 is TGTGCCAGCAGCGTAGTATCCAGGGAGGTTGAAGCTTTCTTT. It translates to CASSVVSREVEAFF.

The chain has TRBV28 and TRBJ1-2; tentatively, D is TRBD1 (6 bases). Trimming took off 1 base at V and 3 bases at J, with 12 bases between the two ends. This CDR3 is built from 15 residues. Germline CDR1 and CDR2: MDHEN and SYDVKM. This CDR3 is CASSLSGGAYYGYTF. CDR3 coding DNA: TGTGCCAGCAGTTTATCGGGGGGCGCGTACTATGGCTACACCTTC.

V usage is TRBV7-9 and J usage is TRBJ1-1; D gene unclear. This CDR3 contains 13 residues. V lost 3 bases and J lost 1, with 6 bases in between. Germline V gene data show CDR1 as SEHNR and CDR2 as FQNEAQ (reference sequence). CDR3 sequence (DNA): TGTGCCAGCAGCTTTGCAGGGAACACTGAAGCTTTCTTT. Encoded protein: CASSFAGNTEAFF.

The gene calls are TRBV30 and TRBJ1-1; D is undetermined. Germline V gene sequence: CDR1 GTSNPN, CDR2 SVGIG (reference sequence). V was clipped by 3 bases and J by 7 bases, with 6 bases between them. The CDR3 has 10 residues. In DNA form, the CDR3 reads TGTGCCTGGAGACGAGATGAAGCTTTCTTT. Translated: CAWRRDEAFF.

The J gene is TRBJ1-6, the V gene TRBV10-3; TRBD1 matches at 7 bases. The CDR3 contains 14 residues. CDR1 is ENHRY, CDR2 SYGVKD, per germline. Here the CDR3 DNA reads TGTGCTGGCAAGGGGGCCGGGTATAATTCACCCCTCCACTTT. Protein: CAGKGAGYNSPLHF.

This clone was found a few times. Here the CDR3 reads CASSLGASGYEQYF. For the CDR3, the DNA is TGTGCCAGCAGCTTAGGGGCTAGCGGGTACGAGCAGTACTTC. V usage is TRBV7-8 and J usage is TRBJ2-7; 8 bases match TRBD2. The CDR3 totals 14 residues. The germline V gene has CDR1 SGHVS and CDR2 FQNEAQ. V was pared by 1 base and J by 4 bases, with 3 bases of the junction left unmatched.

The V call is TRBV7-2, the J call TRBJ1-2, with D perhaps matching TRBD1 (5 bases). V lost 5 bases and J 4 bases, leaving 20 bases between the germline ends. The CDR3 totals 16 residues. CDR1 is SGHTA and CDR2 is FQGNSA in the germline V gene. The CDR3 nucleotides read TGTGCCAGCAGCCTGAGAGGACAACTTTCCCTCTATGGCTACACCTTC. Its translation is CASSLRGQLSLYGYTF. Based on the CDR3 plus reference TRBV7-2 and TRBJ1-2, the full variable domain is GAGVSQSPSNKVTEKGKDVELRCDPISGHTALYWYRQSLGQGLEFLIYFQGNSAPDKSGLPSDRFSAERTGGSVSTLTIQRTQQEDSAVYLCASSLRGQLSLYGYTFGSGTRLTVV.

The rearrangement uses TRBV7-9 and TRBJ2-1; 10 bases fit TRBD2. CDR1 and CDR2 from the germline V gene are SEHNR and FQNEAQ (reference sequence). Trimming took 2 bases from V and 7 from J; bases not matched to a gene: 5. The CDR3 sequence is 15 residues long. The CDR3 DNA follows: TGTGCCAGCAGCTTAATCACTAGCGGGGAGAATGAGCAGTTCTTC. Its protein is CASSLITSGENEQFF.

This chain uses TRBV9 with TRBJ2-7; 11 bases align to TRBD2. The germline V gene has CDR1 SGDLS and CDR2 YYNGEE. This CDR3 is built from 16 residues. V shed 0 bases, J shed 2 bases, and the junction held 4 bases outside the gene matches. CDR3: CASSVGASGGTYEQYF. CDR3 DNA sequence: TGTGCCAGCAGCGTAGGGGCTAGCGGGGGGACCTACGAGCAGTACTTC. Combining the CDR3 with reference TRBV9 and TRBJ2-7 gives the whole variable domain DSGVTQTPKHLITATGQRVTLRCSPRSGDLSVYWYQQSLDQGLQFLIQYYNGEERAKGNILERFSAQQFPDLHSELNLSSLELGDSALYFCASSVGASGGTYEQYFGPGTRLTVT.

The chain couples TRBV6-5 to TRBJ2-2, with 8 bases that match TRBD2. The V segment lost 4 bases and the J segment 1 base; nucleotides outside the gene matches: 2. The germline CDR1 and CDR2 sequences are MNHEY and SVGAGI. The CDR3 is 15 amino acids. The CDR3: CASSFSGGNTGELFF. As DNA, the CDR3 is TGTGCCAGCAGTTTCAGCGGGGGGAACACCGGGGAGCTGTTTTTT.